The clone carrying this TCR beta chain was observed many times. The sample is drawn from a study of spatial heterogeneity in lung cancer. In the study overall: A total of some 70 untreated early-stage non-small cell lung cancer patients served as donors. In the raw reads, each unique TCR and UMI combination was present more than ten times on average. When available, follow-up PBMC samples taken a median of roughly 2 years after resection were sequenced.

Time point reported: blood at routine non-recurrence follow-up after resection. Material for sequencing was whole RNA from tumor, nontumor lung or frozen PBMC, left unsorted. Germline lookup yields CDR1 SEHNR and CDR2 FQNEAQ (reference sequence). Trimming took off 5 bases at V and 8 bases at J, with 16 bases between the two ends. The CDR3 has 14 residues. Every molecule of TCR cDNA had its own unique molecular identifier. TCRdb reprocessed the 5' RACE reads with MiXCR, giving one entry per CDR3 protein. The sample contains about 26,000 distinct CDR3 sequences, about 5.6% of which appear only once. The receptor's source is a male donor with early-stage non-small cell lung cancer. The starting material was PBMCs, obtained at follow-up. The chain couples TRBV7-9 to TRBJ2-1, with D hard to call. The CDR3 nucleotides are TGTGCCAGCAGCCCCCTTCTGGGAACAGATGAGCAGTTCTTC. Amino acid sequence: CASSPLLGTDEQFF.